The 2 T cell receptor beta chains given below trace back to one sample, sequenced in a study of cytomegalovirus exposure and HLA in healthy donors. The primer mix had 60 Vbeta and 13 Jbeta primers. Produced via immunoSEQ multiplex PCR; TCRdb's table is partial and in-frame only. The sample includes about 150,000 clones, 77% of them seen just once. The sample consisted of PBMCs. The receptors here all came from a woman in her 30s in good health and CMV-seropositive.

The chain employs TRBV7-6 and TRBJ2-5, with 10 bases fitting TRBD1. Germline-derived CDR1 and CDR2 are SGHVS and FNYEAQ. The CDR3 covers 14 residues. J gave up 7 bases and V 5 bases, and 7 bases lay outside the gene matches. In DNA, the CDR3 is TGTGCCAGCAGCCTTGGAGGACAGGGGGGGACCCAGTACTTC. Amino acids: CASSLGGQGGTQYF.

The rearrangement joins TRBV10-2 to TRBJ1-5, with D possibly being TRBD1 (6 bases). The CDR3 runs 15 residues. V was trimmed by 4 bases and J by 0 bases, leaving 10 bases between them. Germline CDR1 is WSHSY and CDR2 is SAAADI. CDR3 protein: CASSGQGNSNQPQHF. CDR3 in DNA: TGCGCCAGCAGTGGTCAGGGGAATAGCAATCAGCCCCAGCATTTT.